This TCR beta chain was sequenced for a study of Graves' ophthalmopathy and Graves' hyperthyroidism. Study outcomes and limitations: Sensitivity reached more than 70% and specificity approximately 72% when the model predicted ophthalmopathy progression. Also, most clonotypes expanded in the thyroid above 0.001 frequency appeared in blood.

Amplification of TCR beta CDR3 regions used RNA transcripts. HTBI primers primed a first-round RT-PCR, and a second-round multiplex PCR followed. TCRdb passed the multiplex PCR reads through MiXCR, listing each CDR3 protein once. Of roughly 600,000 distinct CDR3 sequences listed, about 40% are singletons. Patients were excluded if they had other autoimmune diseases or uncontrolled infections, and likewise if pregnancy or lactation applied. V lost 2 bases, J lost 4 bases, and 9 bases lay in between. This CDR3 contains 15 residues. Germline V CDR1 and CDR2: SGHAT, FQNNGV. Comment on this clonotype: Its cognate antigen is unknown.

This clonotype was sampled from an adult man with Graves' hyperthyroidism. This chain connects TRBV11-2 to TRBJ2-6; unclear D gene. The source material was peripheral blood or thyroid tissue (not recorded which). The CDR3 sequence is CASSLYRIGANVLTF. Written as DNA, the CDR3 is TGTGCCAGCAGCTTATATAGGATAGGGGCCAACGTCCTGACTTTC.